The clone carrying this TCR beta chain was recorded once. The data were produced by immunoSEQ multiplex PCR, yet TCRdb's version contains in-frame clones alone and is incomplete. The data contain some 140,000 clones, 90% to 98% of them singletons. Germline V CDR1 and CDR2: PRHDT, FYEKMQ (reference sequence). The CDR3 runs to 14 residues. V was trimmed by 1 base and J by 3 bases, leaving 9 bases between them. The data stem from a study of T cell changes during pregnancy in multiple sclerosis. The sequencing here drew on peripheral blood, taken after pregnancy. The receptor comes from a female donor with multiple sclerosis, enrolled in a pregnancy study. This chain uses TRBV13 with TRBJ1-1; D gene uncertain. CDR3 DNA sequence: TGTGCCAGCAGCTTAGATGACTCTTACACTGAAGCTTTCTTT. It yields the protein CASSLDDSYTEAFF.